Detailed here is one T cell receptor (beta chain). Its antigen is unidentified. The record originates from a study of monozygotic twins with inflammatory bowel disease. General study findings and limits: No distinction between different T cell subtypes was possible. Researchers reported no repertoire similarity difference between concordant and discordant twins, possibly from limited power. Among IBD patients, TCRbeta diversity (inverse Simpson) was lower than in healthy co-twins.

The CDR3 sequence is 13 residues long. Per the germline V gene, CDR1 is SGHRS and CDR2 is YFSETQ. Blood samples, whole and unsorted for T cells, yielded the isolated total RNA. No DNA is given; TCRdb re-called the 5' RACE reads and lists each CDR3 protein once. Found here are about 300,000 distinct CDR3 sequences; the top ten clones hold approximately 5.4%. V usage is TRBV5-1 and J usage is TRBJ2-5; the D gene TCRdb calls, TRBD2, cannot be checked with no DNA. Sequencing was performed on blood. This clonotype originated in a human donor with ulcerative colitis or Crohn's disease, or a healthy co-twin of an affected twin (not recorded which). The CDR3 sequence: CASSPLNQETQYF. Together with reference TRBV5-1 and TRBJ2-5, the CDR3 gives the full variable domain: KAGVTQTPRYLIKTRGQQVTLSCSPISGHRSVSWYQQTPGQGLQFLFEYFSETQRNKGNFPGRFSGRQFSNSRSEMNVSTLELGDSALYLCASSPLNQETQYFGPGTRLLVL.